These T cell receptor beta chains were read from a single sample in a study of T-cell memory formation after mild COVID-19. TCRdb used MiXCR to reprocess the 5' RACE reads, holding one entry per CDR3 protein. This table has hundreds of thousands of distinct CDR3 sequences, 16% appearing once. Material for sequencing was PBMCs or a T cell subset sorted from them (not recorded which). These receptors were taken from a man younger than 35 who had mild COVID-19 (a few samples of this study predate the infection). Cell type and time point are not known. CDR3s include the opening cysteine and the closing phenylalanine or tryptophan. The D gene is left open where the match is weak. Expanded clones get a size class; other rows say once, few or many, or leave the size out.

j_gene | abundance | d_gene | len | v_gene | CDR3nt | CDR3aa
TRBJ2-5 | few | . | 13 | TRBV5-1 | TGCGCCAGCAGCGCCGCAGTGGGAGAGACCCAGTACTTC | CASSAAVGETQYF
TRBJ1-2 | few | TRBD1 | 13 | TRBV5-1 | TGCGCCAGCAGCCTACAGGGGGCGCGGGGCTACACCTTC | CASSLQGARGYTF
TRBJ2-7 | many | TRBD1 | 14 | TRBV9 | TGTGCCAGCAGTCGAAGACAGGGGGCCGACGAGCAGTACTTC | CASSRRQGADEQYF
TRBJ2-2 | many | . | 12 | TRBV4-2 | TGTGCCAGCAGCCAAGTCGGGGGGGAGCTGTTTTTT | CASSQVGGELFF
TRBJ1-2 | few | . | 9 | TRBV28 | TGTGCCAGCAGTTTCCGCTACACCTTC | CASSFRYTF
TRBJ2-5 | . | TRBD2 | 17 | TRBV6-2/TRBV6-3 | TGTGCCAGCAGTTACTCGGAGACTAGCGGGGTTTTAGAGACCCAGTACTTC | CASSYSETSGVLETQYF
TRBJ2-2 | . | TRBD1 | 15 | TRBV19 | TGTGCCAGTAGTATCCCATACAGGGGGCGAAGGGAGCTGTTTTTT | CASSIPYRGRRELFF
TRBJ2-3 | . | . | 15 | TRBV18 | TGTGCCAGCTCACCGTTGGCTCTTGGCACAGATACGCAGTATTTT | CASSPLALGTDTQYF
TRBJ2-5 | many | TRBD2 | 14 | TRBV12-3/TRBV12-4 | TGTGCCAGCAGTCCGACTAGCGGGGGTTTGGCCCAGTACTTC | CASSPTSGGLAQYF
TRBJ1-6 | few | . | 14 | TRBV12-3/TRBV12-4 | TGTGCCAGCAGTTTAGCGGGGACCGCGTCAACCCTCCACTTT | CASSLAGTASTLHF
TRBJ1-4 | few | . | 14 | TRBV5-1 | TGCGCCAGCAGCTTGCTCAGCTTGAATGAAAAACTGTTTTTT | CASSLLSLNEKLFF
TRBJ1-1 | . | . | 12 | TRBV20-1 | TGCAGTGCCCCCCGGGGGGACACTGAAGCTTTCTTT | CSAPRGDTEAFF
TRBJ1-5 | few | TRBD1 | 14 | TRBV6-2/TRBV6-3 | TGTGCCAGCAGTTCGGGACAGCCCAATCAGCCCCAGCATTTT | CASSSGQPNQPQHF
TRBJ2-5 | . | . | 14 | TRBV5-1 | TGCGCCAGCAGCGATGCTACTAGCAGACAGACCCAGTACTTC | CASSDATSRQTQYF
TRBJ2-7 | few | TRBD1 | 15 | TRBV7-3 | TGTGCCAGCAGCTTGGGCACAGGGGTCGGGTACGAGCAGTACTTC | CASSLGTGVGYEQYF
TRBJ2-1 | few | . | 14 | TRBV11-2 | TGTGCCAGCAGCCCGAGGACTTACCACAATGAGCAGTTCTTC | CASSPRTYHNEQFF
TRBJ1-3 | . | . | 13 | TRBV9 | TGTGCCAGCAGAGGTGCCGTAGGAAACACCATATATTTT | CASRGAVGNTIYF
TRBJ2-1 | . | TRBD1 | 14 | TRBV9 | TGTGCCAGCAGCGTCGGGACAGGGGGCGATGAGCAGTTCTTC | CASSVGTGGDEQFF
TRBJ2-5 | . | . | 16 | TRBV12-3/TRBV12-4 | TGTGCCAGCAGTTTCCAGGGGAGGAGTGGTCAAGAGACCCAGTACTTC | CASSFQGRSGQETQYF